This T cell receptor (beta chain) comes out of a study of blood T cell repertoires in COVID-19. Across the study: T cells, B-cell-depleted T cells, or PBMCs supplied cDNA or gDNA.

In the authors' methods: Cell counts per sample came from amplifying reference gene primers. The table came from immunoSEQ multiplex PCR; TCRdb's copy has only in-frame clones and leaves some out. For V, J and clone size, that table is used; D and trimming come from the DNA. Counted here are around 460,000 clones, about 87% occurring once; the ten biggest clones make up more than 0.7%. In Seattle, patients joined the study during active infection and were tracked longitudinally. The V and J ends lost 1 base and 1 base, in that order; junction bases with no gene match: 2. CDR3 length equals 15 residues. Germline values: CDR1 SGDLS, CDR2 YYNGEE.

Sequencing was carried out using peripheral blood. The rearrangement links TRBV9 to TRBJ2-5; 9 positions agree with TRBD2. The clonotype originates from a man aged 18 to 30 with COVID-19, enrolled during active disease. The CDR3 DNA reads as TGTGCCAGCAGCGTATCTAGCGGGGCCCAAGAGACCCAGTACTTC. Its protein product is CASSVSSGAQETQYF.